The sequence of this T cell receptor beta chain was determined in a study of cytomegalovirus exposure and HLA in healthy donors. Study summary: The same platform used for the approximately 700 first-cohort repertoires was also used for the 100 to 150 validation repertoires, as a later analysis reported. Findings of the study overall: Most TCR sequences were rare, but some public TCRs occurred in many donors. There were 150 to 200 TCR beta chains listed as cytomegalovirus-associated.

Note on this clone: Its specificity is unknown.

Germline assignment: CDR1 SGHNT and CDR2 YYREEE (reference sequence). This CDR3 is built from 16 residues. Trimming at V came to 6 bases and at J to 7 bases, leaving 13 bases not matched to a gene. Produced via immunoSEQ multiplex PCR; TCRdb's table is partial and in-frame only. The sample has 90,000 to 150,000 clones, more than 75% seen once. The sample comprised PBMCs. The TCR originated in a woman between 18 and 29 years old in good health and CMV-seropositive. This chain connects TRBV5-4 to TRBJ1-4, with 9 positions matching TRBD1. CDR3 bases: TGTGCCAGCATCCTTAACGAGGGACAGGGCCCTGAAAAACTGTTTTTT. Translated, it gives CASILNEGQGPEKLFF.